A selection of T cell receptor beta chains follows, all from one sample in a study of shared clonotypes between healthy human individuals. Sequencing used immunoSEQ multiplex PCR; TCRdb keeps in-frame clones, though not all of them. Among about 1.5 million clones listed, more than 95% were seen once. Sequenced: naive CD4+ T cells sorted from blood. The receptors shown here come from a young man in good health. CDR3s include the opening cysteine and the closing phenylalanine or tryptophan. The D gene is left open where the match is weak. Clone size is shown for a subset of rows, as once, few, many or a class of expanded clone.

-	TRBV11-2	TRBJ2-7	TRBD2	CASSLSSTGGANHEQYF	TGTGCCAGCAGCTTAAGTAGTACGGGAGGGGCGAACCACGAGCAGTACTTC
-	TRBV10-2	TRBJ2-7	-	CASSETPMGWEQYF	TGCGCCAGCAGTGAGACACCCATGGGGTGGGAGCAGTACTTC
once	TRBV5-1	TRBJ2-5	-	CASSLTRQETQYF	TGCGCCAGCAGCTTGACCCGACAAGAGACCCAGTACTTC
-	TRBV9	TRBJ2-1	TRBD2	CASSVGSGKYNEQFF	TGTGCCAGCAGCGTAGGTAGCGGGAAATACAATGAGCAGTTCTTC
-	TRBV4-3	TRBJ1-2	-	CASSQVTDYYGYTF	TGCGCCAGCAGCCAAGTTACGGACTACTATGGCTACACCTTC
-	TRBV6-5	TRBJ2-1	-	CASRSLSSYNEQFF	TGTGCCAGCAGAAGCCTAAGCTCCTACAATGAGCAGTTCTTC
-	TRBV7-2	TRBJ2-1	TRBD2	CASSLFGLANEQFF	TGTGCCAGCAGCTTATTTGGACTAGCGAATGAGCAGTTCTTC
-	TRBV4-1	TRBJ2-3	TRBD1	CASSQGTGGTDTQYF	TGCGCCAGCAGCCAAGGGACAGGGGGCACAGATACGCAGTATTTT
-	TRBV2	TRBJ2-5	TRBD2	CASRKAGTREETQYF	TGTGCCAGCAGGAAAGCCGGGACTAGGGAAGAGACCCAGTACTTC
-	TRBV6-6	TRBJ2-7	-	CAVQGSGEQYF	TGTGCCGTGCAGGGGTCAGGGGAGCAGTACTTC
-	TRBV27	TRBJ2-7	TRBD2	CASSSLAGVSYEQYF	TGTGCCAGCAGCTCGCTAGCGGGAGTCTCCTACGAGCAGTACTTC
-	TRBV2	TRBJ2-7	-	CASSRGAYEQYF	TGTGCCAGCAGCCGTGGGGCCTACGAGCAGTACTTC
-	TRBV10-1	TRBJ2-3	TRBD1	CASTTDRGLDTQYF	TGCGCCAGCACCACGGACAGGGGGCTGGATACGCAGTATTTT